The rows below give T cell receptor beta chains drawn from one sample of a study of OX40 agonist ivuxolimab in advanced cancers. TCRdb's copy holds only in-frame clones and misses some; the assay was immunoSEQ multiplex PCR. The sample records tens of thousands of clones, around 92% being singletons. Sequenced here: CD4+ or CD8+ T cells sorted from blood, sampled in a trial of the OX40 agonist ivuxolimab. These receptors came from an adult with an advanced solid tumor such as melanoma, head and neck, liver or kidney cancer. Both conserved end residues are part of each CDR3. A D gene is named only where the DNA matches it firmly. Expanded clones get a size class; other rows say once, few or many, or leave the size out.

abundance: NA; v_gene: TRBV5-5; j_gene: TRBJ2-3; d_gene: NA; CDR3nt: TGTGCCAGCAGCCGGGGCCTAGCGGATACGCAGTATTTT; CDR3aa: CASSRGLADTQYF
abundance: NA; v_gene: TRBV11-1; j_gene: TRBJ1-2; d_gene: NA; CDR3nt: TGTGCCAGCAGCCTCGGCGCCCAAGATGGCTACACCTTC; CDR3aa: CASSLGAQDGYTF
abundance: NA; v_gene: TRBV5-6; j_gene: TRBJ2-7; d_gene: NA; CDR3nt: TGTGCCAGCAGCCGTGGACTTAACGAGCAGTACTTC; CDR3aa: CASSRGLNEQYF
abundance: NA; v_gene: TRBV11-2; j_gene: TRBJ2-7; d_gene: TRBD2; CDR3nt: TGTGCCAGCACAACTATGGGGTGGACTAGCGGGAGCCACGAGCAGTACTTC; CDR3aa: CASTTMGWTSGSHEQYF
abundance: once; v_gene: TRBV5-1; j_gene: TRBJ2-6; d_gene: TRBD1; CDR3nt: TGCGCCAGCACCAGCGGGACAGGGGTATCTGGGGCCAACGTCCTGACTTTC; CDR3aa: CASTSGTGVSGANVLTF
abundance: NA; v_gene: TRBV6-6; j_gene: TRBJ2-7; d_gene: TRBD1; CDR3nt: TGTGCCAGCAGTACCCGTTCCAGGGGGCTCTACGAGCAGTACTTC; CDR3aa: CASSTRSRGLYEQYF
abundance: NA; v_gene: TRBV19; j_gene: TRBJ1-1; d_gene: TRBD1; CDR3nt: TGTGCCAGTAGTATCCGGACAGGGGGCTTTGAAGCTTTCTTT; CDR3aa: CASSIRTGGFEAFF
abundance: NA; v_gene: TRBV7-3; j_gene: TRBJ2-1; d_gene: TRBD1; CDR3nt: TGTGCCAGCAGCCCGGGACAGGGGTTGTACAATGAGCAGTTCTTC; CDR3aa: CASSPGQGLYNEQFF
abundance: few; v_gene: TRBV9; j_gene: TRBJ2-2; d_gene: NA; CDR3nt: TGTGCCAGCAACACCGACACCGGGGAGCTGTTTTTT; CDR3aa: CASNTDTGELFF
abundance: NA; v_gene: TRBV6-1; j_gene: TRBJ2-5; d_gene: TRBD1; CDR3nt: TGTGCCAGCAGTGAACCCCCGGGACAGCAAGAGACCCAGTACTTC; CDR3aa: CASSEPPGQQETQYF
abundance: once; v_gene: TRBV5-6; j_gene: TRBJ2-5; d_gene: NA; CDR3nt: TGTGCCAGCAGCCCGAGCGGCAGAGAAGAGACCCAGTACTTC; CDR3aa: CASSPSGREETQYF
abundance: NA; v_gene: TRBV6-1; j_gene: TRBJ1-3; d_gene: NA; CDR3nt: TGTGCCAGCAGTGCCACCTCTGGGGGAAACTCTGGAAACACCATATATTTT; CDR3aa: CASSATSGGNSGNTIYF
abundance: NA; v_gene: TRBV6-1; j_gene: TRBJ1-1; d_gene: NA; CDR3nt: TGTGCCAGCAGAAGGACAGACAACACTGAAGCTTTCTTT; CDR3aa: CASRRTDNTEAFF
abundance: NA; v_gene: TRBV6-1; j_gene: TRBJ2-7; d_gene: TRBD1; CDR3nt: TGTGCCAGCAGCCTGGACAGGGACCACTACGAGCAGTACTTC; CDR3aa: CASSLDRDHYEQYF
abundance: NA; v_gene: TRBV5-1; j_gene: TRBJ2-1; d_gene: TRBD1; CDR3nt: TGCGCCAGCAGCTCCGGGACAGATTGGGCCAGTGGTGAGCAGTTCTTC; CDR3aa: CASSSGTDWASGEQFF
abundance: NA; v_gene: TRBV2; j_gene: TRBJ1-1; d_gene: NA; CDR3nt: TGTGCCAGTTCAAATGTCATGAACACTGAAGCTTTCTTT; CDR3aa: CASSNVMNTEAFF
abundance: NA; v_gene: TRBV9; j_gene: TRBJ2-2; d_gene: NA; CDR3nt: TGTGCCAGCAGCGTAGGGGGCTGGGAGCTGTTTTTT; CDR3aa: CASSVGGWELFF
abundance: NA; v_gene: TRBV9; j_gene: TRBJ2-1; d_gene: TRBD1; CDR3nt: TGTGCCAGCAGCGTGGGACAGGGGTTAGGAGACAATGAGCAGTTCTTC; CDR3aa: CASSVGQGLGDNEQFF
abundance: NA; v_gene: TRBV18; j_gene: TRBJ2-1; d_gene: TRBD1; CDR3nt: TGTGCCAGCCCAAGGGCCGGACAGGTAGGCCTTCATGAGCAGTTCTTC; CDR3aa: CASPRAGQVGLHEQFF
abundance: NA; v_gene: TRBV6-5; j_gene: TRBJ2-5; d_gene: NA; CDR3nt: TGTGCCAGCGGAAGAGGGTTAGAGACCCAGTACTTC; CDR3aa: CASGRGLETQYF
abundance: NA; v_gene: TRBV9; j_gene: TRBJ1-1; d_gene: NA; CDR3nt: TGTGCCAGCAGCGTAGACCCGGCCATGAACACTGAAGCTTTCTTT; CDR3aa: CASSVDPAMNTEAFF
abundance: NA; v_gene: TRBV9; j_gene: TRBJ2-1; d_gene: NA; CDR3nt: TGTGCCAGCTCAGTTTCCCCCTCGCACAATGAGCAGTTCTTC; CDR3aa: CASSVSPSHNEQFF
abundance: NA; v_gene: TRBV11-3; j_gene: TRBJ2-7; d_gene: NA; CDR3nt: TGTGCCAGCAGCTTACTTGGAGGGGAAGTCCACGAGCAGTACTTC; CDR3aa: CASSLLGGEVHEQYF
abundance: NA; v_gene: TRBV9; j_gene: TRBJ2-1; d_gene: NA; CDR3nt: TGTGCCAGCAGCGTAGTGGGGTCGGGAGCGTACAATGAGCAGTTCTTC; CDR3aa: CASSVVGSGAYNEQFF
abundance: NA; v_gene: TRBV6-1; j_gene: TRBJ2-2; d_gene: TRBD2; CDR3nt: TGTGCCAGCAGTGAAACCCTAGCGGGGGGGAACACCGGGGAGCTGTTTTTT; CDR3aa: CASSETLAGGNTGELFF
abundance: NA; v_gene: TRBV2; j_gene: TRBJ2-1; d_gene: NA; CDR3nt: TGTGCCAGCAGTGAAGCCCGGGACCTTTTTAGGCAGTTCTTC; CDR3aa: CASSEARDLFRQFF
abundance: NA; v_gene: TRBV7-6; j_gene: TRBJ2-5; d_gene: NA; CDR3nt: TGTGCCAGCACCGTAGATGGTAGGGACGGTGAGACCCAGTACTTC; CDR3aa: CASTVDGRDGETQYF
abundance: NA; v_gene: TRBV30; j_gene: TRBJ2-6; d_gene: TRBD1; CDR3nt: TGTGCCTGGACCAAGGGGGCGCACGGGGCCAACGTCCTGACTTTC; CDR3aa: CAWTKGAHGANVLTF
abundance: NA; v_gene: TRBV19; j_gene: TRBJ1-4; d_gene: TRBD1; CDR3nt: TGTGCCAGTAGTAAACAGGGGGCGAGGGAAAAACTGTTTTTT; CDR3aa: CASSKQGAREKLFF
abundance: NA; v_gene: TRBV6-5; j_gene: TRBJ1-1; d_gene: NA; CDR3nt: TGTGCCAGCAGCCAGACGAACACTGAAGCTTTCTTT; CDR3aa: CASSQTNTEAFF
abundance: NA; v_gene: TRBV19; j_gene: TRBJ1-4; d_gene: NA; CDR3nt: TGTGCCAGTAGCACGGACATATTGGAAAAACTGTTTTTT; CDR3aa: CASSTDILEKLFF
abundance: NA; v_gene: TRBV18; j_gene: TRBJ1-6; d_gene: NA; CDR3nt: TGTGCCAGCTCAACCCGGGCGGTTGGGCTCAAGTCACCCCTCCACTTT; CDR3aa: CASSTRAVGLKSPLHF
abundance: NA; v_gene: TRBV5-1; j_gene: TRBJ2-2; d_gene: TRBD2; CDR3nt: TGCGCCAGCACCCCCGGGACTAGCGGGAGAGACGGGGAGCTGTTTTTT; CDR3aa: CASTPGTSGRDGELFF
abundance: NA; v_gene: TRBV5-1; j_gene: TRBJ2-7; d_gene: NA; CDR3nt: TGCGCCAGCAGCTTGGGAACAGGGCGCGAGCAGTACTTC; CDR3aa: CASSLGTGREQYF
abundance: NA; v_gene: TRBV9; j_gene: TRBJ1-2; d_gene: NA; CDR3nt: TGTGCCAGCAGCCCTCGCAGGTGGGGAGGCTATGGCTACACCTTC; CDR3aa: CASSPRRWGGYGYTF
abundance: NA; v_gene: TRBV23-1; j_gene: TRBJ1-2; d_gene: NA; CDR3nt: TGCGCCAGCAGTCGACGCAGCCCCAGGGAAAATGGCTACACCTTC; CDR3aa: CASSRRSPRENGYTF
abundance: NA; v_gene: TRBV20-1; j_gene: TRBJ1-4; d_gene: NA; CDR3nt: TGCAGTGCTAGGCGAATGGAAAAACTGTTTTTT; CDR3aa: CSARRMEKLFF
abundance: NA; v_gene: TRBV9; j_gene: TRBJ1-2; d_gene: TRBD1; CDR3nt: TGTGCCAGCAGTACAGGGGGCGCTGCCTATGGCTACACCTTC; CDR3aa: CASSTGGAAYGYTF
abundance: NA; v_gene: TRBV6-5; j_gene: TRBJ1-1; d_gene: NA; CDR3nt: TGTGCCAGCAGGGTGGGGACATGGACTGAAGCTTTCTTT; CDR3aa: CASRVGTWTEAFF
abundance: NA; v_gene: TRBV7-9; j_gene: TRBJ2-3; d_gene: TRBD2; CDR3nt: TGTGCCAGCAGCTCAGGACTAGCGGGAGTCTTAGATACGCAGTATTTT; CDR3aa: CASSSGLAGVLDTQYF
abundance: NA; v_gene: TRBV18; j_gene: TRBJ1-2; d_gene: TRBD1; CDR3nt: TGTGCCAGCTCTGCCGGGACAGGAACTAACTATGGCTACACCTTC; CDR3aa: CASSAGTGTNYGYTF
abundance: NA; v_gene: TRBV7-9; j_gene: TRBJ1-2; d_gene: NA; CDR3nt: TGTGCCAGCAGCTTAGATGACAGACGGTATGGCTACACCTTC; CDR3aa: CASSLDDRRYGYTF
abundance: NA; v_gene: TRBV6-6; j_gene: TRBJ1-2; d_gene: NA; CDR3nt: TGTGCCAGCAAAGATGGCGGGGGCGCGTTCTCTGGCTACACCTTC; CDR3aa: CASKDGGGAFSGYTF